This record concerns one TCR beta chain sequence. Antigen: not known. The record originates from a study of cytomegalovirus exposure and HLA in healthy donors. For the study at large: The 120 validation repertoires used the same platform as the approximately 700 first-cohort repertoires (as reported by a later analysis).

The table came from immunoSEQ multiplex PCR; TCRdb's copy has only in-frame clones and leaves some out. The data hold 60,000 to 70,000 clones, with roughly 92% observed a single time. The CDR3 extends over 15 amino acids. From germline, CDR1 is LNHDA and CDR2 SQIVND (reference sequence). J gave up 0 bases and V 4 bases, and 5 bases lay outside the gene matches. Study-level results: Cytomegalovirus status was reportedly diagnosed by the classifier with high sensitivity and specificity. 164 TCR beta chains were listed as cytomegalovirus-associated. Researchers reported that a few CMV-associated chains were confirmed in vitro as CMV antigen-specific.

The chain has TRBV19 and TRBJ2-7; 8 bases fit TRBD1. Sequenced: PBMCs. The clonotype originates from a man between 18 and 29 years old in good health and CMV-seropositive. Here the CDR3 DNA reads TGTGCCAGTAGTAAAACAGGGGGGTTCTCCTACGAGCAGTACTTC. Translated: CASSKTGGFSYEQYF.